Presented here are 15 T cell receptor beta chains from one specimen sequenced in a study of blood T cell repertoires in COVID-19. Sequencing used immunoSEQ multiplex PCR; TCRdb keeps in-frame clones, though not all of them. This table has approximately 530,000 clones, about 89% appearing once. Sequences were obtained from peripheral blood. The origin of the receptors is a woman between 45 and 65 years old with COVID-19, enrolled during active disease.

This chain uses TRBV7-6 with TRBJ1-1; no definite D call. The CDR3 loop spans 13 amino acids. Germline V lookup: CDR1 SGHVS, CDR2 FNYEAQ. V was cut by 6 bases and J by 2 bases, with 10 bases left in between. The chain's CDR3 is CASRNTLNTEAFF. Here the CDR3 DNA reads TGTGCCAGCAGAAACACCTTAAACACTGAAGCTTTCTTT.

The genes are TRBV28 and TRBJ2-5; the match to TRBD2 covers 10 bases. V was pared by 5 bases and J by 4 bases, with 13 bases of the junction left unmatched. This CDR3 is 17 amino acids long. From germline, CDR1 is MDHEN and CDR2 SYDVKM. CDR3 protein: CASSLPPESGGGETQYF. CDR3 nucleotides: TGTGCCAGCAGTCTACCCCCGGAAAGCGGGGGGGGAGAGACCCAGTACTTC.

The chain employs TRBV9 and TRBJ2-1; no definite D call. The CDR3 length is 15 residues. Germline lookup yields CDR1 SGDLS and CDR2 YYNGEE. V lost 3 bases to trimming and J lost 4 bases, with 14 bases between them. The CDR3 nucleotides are TGTGCCAGCAGCGCCCTTGCCGAAGCTTACAATGAGCAGTTCTTC. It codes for CASSALAEAYNEQFF.

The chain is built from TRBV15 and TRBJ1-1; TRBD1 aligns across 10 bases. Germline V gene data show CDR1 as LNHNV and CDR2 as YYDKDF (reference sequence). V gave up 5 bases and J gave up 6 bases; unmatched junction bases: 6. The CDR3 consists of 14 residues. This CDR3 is CATSGRQGASEAFF. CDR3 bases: TGTGCCACCAGCGGCAGACAGGGGGCCTCTGAAGCTTTCTTT.

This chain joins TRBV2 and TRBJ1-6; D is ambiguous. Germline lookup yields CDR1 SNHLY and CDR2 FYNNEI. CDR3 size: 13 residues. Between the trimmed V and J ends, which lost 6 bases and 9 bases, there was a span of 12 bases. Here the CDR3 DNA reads TGTGCCAGCAGACGCATGGGGAGTTCACCCCTCCACTTT. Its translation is CASRRMGSSPLHF.

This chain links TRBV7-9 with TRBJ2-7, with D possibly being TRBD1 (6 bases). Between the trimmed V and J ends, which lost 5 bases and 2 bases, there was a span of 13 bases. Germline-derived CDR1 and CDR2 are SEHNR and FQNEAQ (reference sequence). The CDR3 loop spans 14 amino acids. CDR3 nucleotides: TGTGCCAGCAGCCCAGGACAGATCACCTACGAGCAGTACTTC. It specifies CASSPGQITYEQYF.

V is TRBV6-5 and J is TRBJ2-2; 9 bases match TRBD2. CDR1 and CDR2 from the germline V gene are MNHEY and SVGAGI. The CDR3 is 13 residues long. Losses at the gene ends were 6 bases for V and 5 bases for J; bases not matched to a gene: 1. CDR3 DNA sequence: TGTGCCAGCAGCCTAGCGGGAACCGGGGAGCTGTTTTTT. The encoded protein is CASSLAGTGELFF.

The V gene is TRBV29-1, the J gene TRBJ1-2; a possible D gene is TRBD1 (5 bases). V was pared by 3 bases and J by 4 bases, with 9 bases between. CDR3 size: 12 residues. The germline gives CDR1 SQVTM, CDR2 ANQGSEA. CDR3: CSVDDRTYGYTF. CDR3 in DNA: TGCAGCGTTGACGACAGAACCTATGGCTACACCTTC.

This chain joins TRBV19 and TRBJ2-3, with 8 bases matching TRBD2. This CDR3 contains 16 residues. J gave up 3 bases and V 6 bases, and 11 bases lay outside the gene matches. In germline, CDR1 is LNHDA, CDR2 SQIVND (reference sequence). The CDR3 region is CASSHRGGYGTDTQYF. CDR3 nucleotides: TGTGCCAGTAGCCACCGGGGGGGGTATGGGACAGATACGCAGTATTTT.

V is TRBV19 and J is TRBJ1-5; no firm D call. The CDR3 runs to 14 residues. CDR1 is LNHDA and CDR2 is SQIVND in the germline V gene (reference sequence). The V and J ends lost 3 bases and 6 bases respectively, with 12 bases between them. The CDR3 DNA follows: TGTGCCAGTAGTATCAACCAGGCGAGTCAGCCCCAGCATTTT. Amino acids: CASSINQASQPQHF.

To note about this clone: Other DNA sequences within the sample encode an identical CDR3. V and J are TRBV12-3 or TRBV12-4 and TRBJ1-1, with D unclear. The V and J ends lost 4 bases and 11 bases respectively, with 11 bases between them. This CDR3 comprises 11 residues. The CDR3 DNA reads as TGTGCCAGCAGTTCTCGCGGTGGGGCTTTCTTT. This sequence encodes CASSSRGGAFF.

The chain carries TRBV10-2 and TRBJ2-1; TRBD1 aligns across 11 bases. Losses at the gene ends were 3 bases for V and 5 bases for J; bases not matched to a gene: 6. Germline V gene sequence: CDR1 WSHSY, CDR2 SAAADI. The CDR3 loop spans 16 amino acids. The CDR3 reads CASSESGTGGDNEQFF. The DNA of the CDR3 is TGCGCCAGCAGTGAATCCGGGACAGGGGGGGACAATGAGCAGTTCTTC.

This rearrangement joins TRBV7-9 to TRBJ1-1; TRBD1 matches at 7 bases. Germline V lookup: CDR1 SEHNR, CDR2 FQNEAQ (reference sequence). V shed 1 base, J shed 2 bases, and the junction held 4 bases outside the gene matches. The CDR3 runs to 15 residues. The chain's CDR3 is CASSLGTGFNTEAFF. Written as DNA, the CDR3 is TGTGCCAGCAGCTTAGGGACAGGCTTTAACACTGAAGCTTTCTTT.

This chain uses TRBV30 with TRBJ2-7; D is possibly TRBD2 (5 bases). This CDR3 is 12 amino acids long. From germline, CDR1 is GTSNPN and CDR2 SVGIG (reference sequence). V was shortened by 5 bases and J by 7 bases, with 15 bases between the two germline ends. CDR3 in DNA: TGTGCCTGGGGTCGAGGGCAGCCAGAGCAGTACTTC. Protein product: CAWGRGQPEQYF.

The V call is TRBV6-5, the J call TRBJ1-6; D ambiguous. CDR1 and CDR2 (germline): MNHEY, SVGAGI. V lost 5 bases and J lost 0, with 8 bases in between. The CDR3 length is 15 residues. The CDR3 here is CASSLLSSYNSPLHF. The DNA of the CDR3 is TGTGCCAGCAGTCTACTGAGCTCCTATAATTCACCCCTCCACTTT.